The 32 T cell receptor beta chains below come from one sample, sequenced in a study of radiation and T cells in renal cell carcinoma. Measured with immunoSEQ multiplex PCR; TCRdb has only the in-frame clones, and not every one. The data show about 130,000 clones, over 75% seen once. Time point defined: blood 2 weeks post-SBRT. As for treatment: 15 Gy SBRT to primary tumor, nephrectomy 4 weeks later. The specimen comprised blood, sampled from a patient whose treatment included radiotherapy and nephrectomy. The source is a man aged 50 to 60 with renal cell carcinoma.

The CDR3 region is CASSVQMRGLAFF. DNA for the CDR3: TGTGCCAGCAGTGTACAGATGAGGGGCCTAGCTTTCTTT. The V call is TRBV2, the J call TRBJ1-1; tentative D call: TRBD1 (5 bases). Germline CDR1 SNHLY, CDR2 FYNNEI. CDR3 length: 13 residues. With 4 bases removed from V and 10 bases from J, the gap between germline ends came to 16 bases.

This CDR3 reads CASSVGRHTDTQYF. The CDR3 bases are TGTGCCAGCAGCGTAGGACGGCACACAGATACGCAGTATTTT. The chain employs TRBV7-9 and TRBJ2-3; unclear D gene. The V end lost 5 bases, the J end lost 2 bases, and 11 bases lay between the germline ends. The germline V gene encodes CDR1 SEHNR and CDR2 FQNEAQ (reference sequence). The CDR3 loop spans 14 amino acids.

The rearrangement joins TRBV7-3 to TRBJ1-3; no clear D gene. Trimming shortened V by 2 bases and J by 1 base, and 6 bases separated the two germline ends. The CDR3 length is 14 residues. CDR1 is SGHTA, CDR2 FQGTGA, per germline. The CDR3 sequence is CASSLGVSGNTIYF. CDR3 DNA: TGTGCCAGCAGCTTAGGGGTTTCTGGAAACACCATATATTTT.

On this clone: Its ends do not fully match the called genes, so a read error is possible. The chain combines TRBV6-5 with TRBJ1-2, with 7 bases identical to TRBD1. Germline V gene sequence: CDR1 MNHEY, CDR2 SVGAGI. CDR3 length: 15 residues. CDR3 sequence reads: CASSYSTGSNYGYTF. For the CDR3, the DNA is TGTGCCAGCAGTTACTCGACAGGGTCTAATTATGGCTACACCTTC.

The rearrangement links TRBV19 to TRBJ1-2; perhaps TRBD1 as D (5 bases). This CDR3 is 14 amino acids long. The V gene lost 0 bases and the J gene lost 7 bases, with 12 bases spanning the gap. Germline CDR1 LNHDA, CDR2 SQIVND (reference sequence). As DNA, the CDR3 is TGTGCCAGTAGTATAGATCAAAGGGGAGGTGGCTACACCTTC. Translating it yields CASSIDQRGGGYTF.

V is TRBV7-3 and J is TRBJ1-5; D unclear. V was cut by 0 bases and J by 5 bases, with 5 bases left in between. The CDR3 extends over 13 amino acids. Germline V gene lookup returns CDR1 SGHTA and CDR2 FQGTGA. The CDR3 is CASSLTGDQPQHF. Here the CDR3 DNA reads TGTGCCAGCAGCTTAACAGGAGATCAGCCCCAGCATTTT.

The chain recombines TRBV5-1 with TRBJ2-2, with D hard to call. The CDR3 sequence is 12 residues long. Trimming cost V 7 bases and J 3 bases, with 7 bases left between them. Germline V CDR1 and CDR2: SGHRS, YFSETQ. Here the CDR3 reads CASRPDTGELFF. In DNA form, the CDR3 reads TGCGCCAGCCGGCCGGACACCGGGGAGCTGTTTTTT.

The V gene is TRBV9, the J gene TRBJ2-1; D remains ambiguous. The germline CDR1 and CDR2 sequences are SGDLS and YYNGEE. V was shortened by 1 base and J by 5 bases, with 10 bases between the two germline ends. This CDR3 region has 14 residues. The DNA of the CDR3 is TGTGCCAGCAGCGTATCACCCGACAACAATGAGCAGTTCTTC. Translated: CASSVSPDNNEQFF.

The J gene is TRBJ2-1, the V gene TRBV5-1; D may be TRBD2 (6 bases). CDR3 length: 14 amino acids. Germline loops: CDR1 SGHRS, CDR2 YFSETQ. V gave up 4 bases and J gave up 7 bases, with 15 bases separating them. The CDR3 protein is CASSPSGRGNEQFF. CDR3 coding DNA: TGCGCCAGCAGCCCATCCGGGAGAGGGAATGAGCAGTTCTTC.

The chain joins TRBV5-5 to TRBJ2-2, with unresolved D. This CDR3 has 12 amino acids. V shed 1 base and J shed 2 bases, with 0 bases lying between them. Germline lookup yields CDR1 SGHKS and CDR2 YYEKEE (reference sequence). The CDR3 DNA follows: TGTGCCAGCAGCTTGAACACCGGGGAGCTGTTTTTT. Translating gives CASSLNTGELFF.

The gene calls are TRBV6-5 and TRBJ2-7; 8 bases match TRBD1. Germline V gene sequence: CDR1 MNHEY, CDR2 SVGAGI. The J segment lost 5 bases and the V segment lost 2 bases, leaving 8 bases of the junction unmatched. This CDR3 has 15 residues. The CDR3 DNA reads TGTGCCAGCAGTTACGAGGGCAGGGGGCGCGACGAGCAGTACTTC. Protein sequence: CASSYEGRGRDEQYF.

The CDR3 sequence: CASSSRTGSHTEAFF. The DNA of the CDR3 is TGTGCCAGCAGCTCCCGGACAGGGAGTCACACTGAAGCTTTCTTT. The rearrangement uses TRBV11-2 and TRBJ1-1; 8 bases are shared with TRBD1. Germline values: CDR1 SGHAT, CDR2 FQNNGV. CDR3 length: 15 amino acids. J lost 3 bases, V lost 4 bases, and 7 bases had no gene match.

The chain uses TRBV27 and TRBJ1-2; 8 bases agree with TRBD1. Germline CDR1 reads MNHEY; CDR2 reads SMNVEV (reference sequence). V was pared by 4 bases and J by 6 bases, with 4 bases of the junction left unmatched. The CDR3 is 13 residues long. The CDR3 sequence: CASSSRGLHGYTF. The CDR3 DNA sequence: TGTGCCAGCAGTTCCAGGGGGCTTCATGGCTACACCTTC.

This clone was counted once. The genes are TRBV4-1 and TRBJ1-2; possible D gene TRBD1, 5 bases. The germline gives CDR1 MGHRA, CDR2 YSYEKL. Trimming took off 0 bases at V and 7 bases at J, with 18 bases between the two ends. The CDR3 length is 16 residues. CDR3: CASSQDTIVGDRGYTF. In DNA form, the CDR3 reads TGCGCCAGCAGCCAAGACACCATAGTAGGGGATCGTGGCTACACCTTC.

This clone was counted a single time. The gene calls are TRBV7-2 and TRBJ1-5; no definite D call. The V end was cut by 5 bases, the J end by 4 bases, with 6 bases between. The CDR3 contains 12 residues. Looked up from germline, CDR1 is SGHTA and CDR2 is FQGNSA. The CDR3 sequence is CASSRRNQPQHF. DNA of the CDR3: TGTGCCAGCAGCCGCCGTAATCAGCCCCAGCATTTT.

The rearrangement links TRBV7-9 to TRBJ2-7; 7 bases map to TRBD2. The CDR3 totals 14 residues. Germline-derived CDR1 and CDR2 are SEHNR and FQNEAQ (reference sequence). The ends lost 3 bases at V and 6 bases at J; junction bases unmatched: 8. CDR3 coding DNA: TGTGCCAGCAGCTTGGGCGCGGGAGCCGGCGAGCAGTACTTC. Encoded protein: CASSLGAGAGEQYF.

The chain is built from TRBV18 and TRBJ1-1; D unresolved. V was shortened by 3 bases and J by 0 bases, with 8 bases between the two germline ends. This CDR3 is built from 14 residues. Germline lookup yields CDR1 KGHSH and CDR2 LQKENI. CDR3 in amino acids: CASSPQRMNTEAFF. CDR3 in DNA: TGTGCCAGCTCACCGCAAAGGATGAACACTGAAGCTTTCTTT.

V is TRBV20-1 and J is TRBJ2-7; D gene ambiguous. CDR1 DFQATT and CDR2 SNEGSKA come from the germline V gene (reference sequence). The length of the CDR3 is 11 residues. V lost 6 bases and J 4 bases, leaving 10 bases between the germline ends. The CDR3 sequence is CSAPRSYEQYF. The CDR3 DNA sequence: TGCAGTGCCCCCCGTTCGTACGAGCAGTACTTC.

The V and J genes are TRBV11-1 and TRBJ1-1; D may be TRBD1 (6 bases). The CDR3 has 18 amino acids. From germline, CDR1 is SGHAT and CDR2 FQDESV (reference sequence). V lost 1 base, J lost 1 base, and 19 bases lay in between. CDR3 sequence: CASSLGGGYRVRNTEAFF. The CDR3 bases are TGTGCCAGCAGCTTAGGGGGGGGTTACAGGGTTCGGAACACTGAAGCTTTCTTT.

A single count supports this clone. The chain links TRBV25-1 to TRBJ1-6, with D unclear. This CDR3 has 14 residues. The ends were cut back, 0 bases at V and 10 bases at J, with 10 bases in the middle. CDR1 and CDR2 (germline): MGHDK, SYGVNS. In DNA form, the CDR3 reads TGTGCCAGCAGTGAATACGGCATCCGGTCACCCCTCCACTTT. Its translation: CASSEYGIRSPLHF.

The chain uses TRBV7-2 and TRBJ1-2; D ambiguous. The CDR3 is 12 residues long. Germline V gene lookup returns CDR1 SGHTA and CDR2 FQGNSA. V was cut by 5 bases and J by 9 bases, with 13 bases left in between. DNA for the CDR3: TGTGCCAGCAGCACACAGACAACTAGCTACACCTTC. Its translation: CASSTQTTSYTF.

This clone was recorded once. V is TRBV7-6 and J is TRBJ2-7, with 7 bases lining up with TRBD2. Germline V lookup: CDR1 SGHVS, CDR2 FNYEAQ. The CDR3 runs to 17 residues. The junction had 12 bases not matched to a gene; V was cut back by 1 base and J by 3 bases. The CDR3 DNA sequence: TGTGCCAGCAGCTTAGTTCGCAATGGACTAGTAGTCTACGAGCAGTACTTC. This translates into CASSLVRNGLVVYEQYF.

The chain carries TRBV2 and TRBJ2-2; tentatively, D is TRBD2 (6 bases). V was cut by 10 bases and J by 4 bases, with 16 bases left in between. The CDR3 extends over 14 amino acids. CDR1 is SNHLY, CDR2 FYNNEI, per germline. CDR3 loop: CATRGRLSTGELFF. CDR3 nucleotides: TGTGCCACCCGAGGGAGGTTGAGCACCGGGGAGCTGTTTTTT.

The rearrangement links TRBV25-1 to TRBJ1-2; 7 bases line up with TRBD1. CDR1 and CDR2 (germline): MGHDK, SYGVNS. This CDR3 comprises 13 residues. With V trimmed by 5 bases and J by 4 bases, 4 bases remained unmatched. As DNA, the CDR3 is TGTGCCAGCAGTTTCGCAGGGGGCTATGGCTACACCTTC. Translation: CASSFAGGYGYTF.

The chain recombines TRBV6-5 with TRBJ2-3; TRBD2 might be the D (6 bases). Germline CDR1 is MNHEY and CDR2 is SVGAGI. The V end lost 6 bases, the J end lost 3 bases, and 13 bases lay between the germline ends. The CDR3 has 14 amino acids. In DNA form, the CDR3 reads TGTGCCAGCAGCCTGTACGGGGGTACAGATACGCAGTATTTT. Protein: CASSLYGGTDTQYF.

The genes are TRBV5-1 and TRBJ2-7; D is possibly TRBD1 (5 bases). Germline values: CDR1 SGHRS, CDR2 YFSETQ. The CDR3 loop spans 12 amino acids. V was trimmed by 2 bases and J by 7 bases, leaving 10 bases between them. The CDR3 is CASSFSGREQYF. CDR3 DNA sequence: TGCGCCAGCAGCTTTTCAGGGCGGGAGCAGTACTTC. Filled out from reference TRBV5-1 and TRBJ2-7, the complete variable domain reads KAGVTQTPRYLIKTRGQQVTLSCSPISGHRSVSWYQQTPGQGLQFLFEYFSETQRNKGNFPGRFSGRQFSNSRSEMNVSTLELGDSALYLCASSFSGREQYFGPGTRLTVT.

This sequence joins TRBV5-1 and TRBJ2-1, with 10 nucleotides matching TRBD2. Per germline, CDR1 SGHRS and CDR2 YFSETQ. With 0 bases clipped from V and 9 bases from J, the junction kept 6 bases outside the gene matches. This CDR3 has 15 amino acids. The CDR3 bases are TGCGCCAGCAGCTTGGCTAGCGGGGGTATGTTTGAGCAGTTCTTC. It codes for CASSLASGGMFEQFF.

CDR3 region: CASSLDTNTEAFF. CDR3 DNA: TGCGCCAGCAGCTTGGATACCAACACTGAAGCTTTCTTT. The chain has TRBV5-1 and TRBJ1-1; D unresolved. The V gene's germline CDR1 is SGHRS and CDR2 YFSETQ. This CDR3 spans 13 amino acids. V was pared by 0 bases and J by 2 bases, with 5 bases between.

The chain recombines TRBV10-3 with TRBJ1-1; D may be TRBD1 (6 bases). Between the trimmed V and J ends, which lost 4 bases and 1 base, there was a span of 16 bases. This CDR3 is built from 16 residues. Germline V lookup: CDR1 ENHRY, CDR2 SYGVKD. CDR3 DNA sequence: TGTGCCATCAGTGCGAGGGGGGGGGTCCCGAACACTGAAGCTTTCTTT. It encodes CAISARGGVPNTEAFF.

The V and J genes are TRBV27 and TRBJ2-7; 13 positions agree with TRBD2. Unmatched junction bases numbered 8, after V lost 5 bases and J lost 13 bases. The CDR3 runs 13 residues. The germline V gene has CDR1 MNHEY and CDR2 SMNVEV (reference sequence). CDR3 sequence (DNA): TGTGCCAGCAGTGGACTAGCGGGAGCATTGACTTACTTC. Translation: CASSGLAGALTYF.

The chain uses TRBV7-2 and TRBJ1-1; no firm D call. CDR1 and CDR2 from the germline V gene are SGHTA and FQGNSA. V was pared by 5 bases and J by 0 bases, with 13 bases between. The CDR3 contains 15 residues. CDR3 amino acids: CASSPVRGMNTEAFF. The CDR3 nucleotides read TGTGCCAGCAGCCCAGTCCGGGGAATGAACACTGAAGCTTTCTTT.

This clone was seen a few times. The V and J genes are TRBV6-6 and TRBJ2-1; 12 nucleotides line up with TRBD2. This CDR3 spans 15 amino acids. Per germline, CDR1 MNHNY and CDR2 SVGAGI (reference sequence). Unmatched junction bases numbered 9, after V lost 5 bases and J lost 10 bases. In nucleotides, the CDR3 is TGTGCCAGCAGTAGGGCTAGCGGGGGGGCCGAAGAGCAGTTCTTC. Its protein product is CASSRASGGAEEQFF.